This T cell receptor beta chain was obtained from a study of graft-versus-host responses after intestinal transplantation. Produced via immunoSEQ multiplex PCR; TCRdb's table is partial and in-frame only. The sample includes approximately 10,000 clones, about three quarters of them seen just once. The germline V and J ends were trimmed by 4 bases and 0 bases, with 17 bases remaining between them. The CDR3 sequence is 16 residues long. Germline lookup yields CDR1 SGHNT and CDR2 YYREEE (reference sequence). This receptor was obtained from a human patient who received an intestinal transplant, so some T cells may come from the graft donor. The V call is TRBV5-4, the J call TRBJ2-7; TRBD1 is a possible D gene (6 bases). This sample comprised PBMCs, obtained about 67 weeks after intestinal transplant. CDR3 DNA sequence: TGTGCCAGCAGCCCTGAAACAGGGCGGAGCTCCTACGAGCAGTACTTC. Translation: CASSPETGRSSYEQYF.